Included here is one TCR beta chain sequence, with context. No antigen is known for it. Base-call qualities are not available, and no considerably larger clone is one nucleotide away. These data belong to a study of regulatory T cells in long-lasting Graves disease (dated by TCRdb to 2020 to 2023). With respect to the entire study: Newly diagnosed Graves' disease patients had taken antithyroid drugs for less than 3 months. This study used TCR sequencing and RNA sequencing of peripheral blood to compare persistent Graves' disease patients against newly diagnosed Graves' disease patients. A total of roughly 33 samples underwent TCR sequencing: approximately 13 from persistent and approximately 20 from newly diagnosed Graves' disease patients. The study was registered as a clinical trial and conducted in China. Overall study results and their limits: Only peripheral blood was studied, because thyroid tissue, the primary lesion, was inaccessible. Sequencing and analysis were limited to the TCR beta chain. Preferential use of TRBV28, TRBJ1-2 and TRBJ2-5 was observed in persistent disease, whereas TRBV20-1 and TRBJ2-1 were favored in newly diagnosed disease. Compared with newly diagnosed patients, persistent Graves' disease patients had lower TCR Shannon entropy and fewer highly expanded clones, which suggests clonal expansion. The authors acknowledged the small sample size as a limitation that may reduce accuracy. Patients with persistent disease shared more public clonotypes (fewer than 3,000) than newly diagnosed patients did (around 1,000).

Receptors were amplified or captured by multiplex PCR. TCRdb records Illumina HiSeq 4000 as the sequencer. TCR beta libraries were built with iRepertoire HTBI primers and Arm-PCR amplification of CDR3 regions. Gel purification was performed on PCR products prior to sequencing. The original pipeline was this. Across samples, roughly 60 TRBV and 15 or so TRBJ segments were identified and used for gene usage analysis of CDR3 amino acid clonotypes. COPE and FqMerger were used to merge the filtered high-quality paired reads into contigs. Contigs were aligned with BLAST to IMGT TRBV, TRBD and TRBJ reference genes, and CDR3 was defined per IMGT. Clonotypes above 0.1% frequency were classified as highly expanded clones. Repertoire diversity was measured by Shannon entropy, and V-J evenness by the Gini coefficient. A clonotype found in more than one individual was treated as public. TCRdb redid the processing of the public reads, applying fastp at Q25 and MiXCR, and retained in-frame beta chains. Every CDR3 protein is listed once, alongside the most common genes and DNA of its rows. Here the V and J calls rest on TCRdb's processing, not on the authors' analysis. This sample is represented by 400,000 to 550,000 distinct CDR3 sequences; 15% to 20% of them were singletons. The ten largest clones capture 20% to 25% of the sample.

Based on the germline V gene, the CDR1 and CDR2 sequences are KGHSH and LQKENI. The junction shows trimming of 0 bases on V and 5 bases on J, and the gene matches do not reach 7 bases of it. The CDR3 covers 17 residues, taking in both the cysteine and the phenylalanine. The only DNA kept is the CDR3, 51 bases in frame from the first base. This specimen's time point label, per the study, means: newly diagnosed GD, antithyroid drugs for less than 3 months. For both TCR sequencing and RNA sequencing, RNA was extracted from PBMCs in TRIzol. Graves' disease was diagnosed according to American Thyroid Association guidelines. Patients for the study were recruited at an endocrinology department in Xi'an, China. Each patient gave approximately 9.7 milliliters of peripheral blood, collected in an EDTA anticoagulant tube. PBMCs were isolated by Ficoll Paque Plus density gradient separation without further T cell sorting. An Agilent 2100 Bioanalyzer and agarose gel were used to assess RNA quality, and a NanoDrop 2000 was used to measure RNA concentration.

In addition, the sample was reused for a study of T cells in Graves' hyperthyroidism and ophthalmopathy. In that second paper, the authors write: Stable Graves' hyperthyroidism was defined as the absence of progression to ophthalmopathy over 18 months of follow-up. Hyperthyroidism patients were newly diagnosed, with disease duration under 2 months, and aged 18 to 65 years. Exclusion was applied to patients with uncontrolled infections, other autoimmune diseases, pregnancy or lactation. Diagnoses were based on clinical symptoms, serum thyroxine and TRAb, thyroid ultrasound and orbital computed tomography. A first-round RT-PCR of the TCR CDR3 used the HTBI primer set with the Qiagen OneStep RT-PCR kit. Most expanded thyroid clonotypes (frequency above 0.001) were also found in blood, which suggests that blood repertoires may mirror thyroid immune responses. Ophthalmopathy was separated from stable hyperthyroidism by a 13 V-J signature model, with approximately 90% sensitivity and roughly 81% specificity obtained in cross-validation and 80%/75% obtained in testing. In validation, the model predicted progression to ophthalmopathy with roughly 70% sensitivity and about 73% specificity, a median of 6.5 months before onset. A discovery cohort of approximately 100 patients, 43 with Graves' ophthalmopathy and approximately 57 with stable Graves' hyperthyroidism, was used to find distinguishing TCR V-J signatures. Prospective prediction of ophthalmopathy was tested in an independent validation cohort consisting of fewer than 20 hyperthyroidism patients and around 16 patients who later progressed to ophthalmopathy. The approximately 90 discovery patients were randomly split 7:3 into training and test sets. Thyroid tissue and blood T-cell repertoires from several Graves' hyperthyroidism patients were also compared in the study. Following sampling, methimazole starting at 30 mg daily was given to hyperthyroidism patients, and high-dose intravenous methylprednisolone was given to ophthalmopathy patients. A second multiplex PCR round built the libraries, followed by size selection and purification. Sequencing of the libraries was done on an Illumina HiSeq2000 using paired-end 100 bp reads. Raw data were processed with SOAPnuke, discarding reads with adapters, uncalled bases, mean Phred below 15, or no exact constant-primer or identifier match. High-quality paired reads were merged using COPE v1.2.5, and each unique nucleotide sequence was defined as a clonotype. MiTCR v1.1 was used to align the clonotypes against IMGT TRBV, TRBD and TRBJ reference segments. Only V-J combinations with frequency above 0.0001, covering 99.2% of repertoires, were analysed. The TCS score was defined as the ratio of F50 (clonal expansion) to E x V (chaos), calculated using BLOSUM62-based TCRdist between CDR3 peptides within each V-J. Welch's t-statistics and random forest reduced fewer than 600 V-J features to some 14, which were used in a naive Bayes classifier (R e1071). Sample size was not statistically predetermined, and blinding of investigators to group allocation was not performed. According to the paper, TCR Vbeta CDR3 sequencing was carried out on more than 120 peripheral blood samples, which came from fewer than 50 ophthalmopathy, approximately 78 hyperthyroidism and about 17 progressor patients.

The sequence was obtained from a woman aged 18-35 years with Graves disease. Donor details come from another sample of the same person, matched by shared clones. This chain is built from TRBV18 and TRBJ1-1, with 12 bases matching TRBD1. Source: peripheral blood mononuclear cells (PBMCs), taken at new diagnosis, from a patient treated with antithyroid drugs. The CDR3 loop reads CASSPPGQGARKTEAFF. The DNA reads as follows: TGTGCCAGCTCACCACCGGGACAGGGGGCTCGGAAAACTGAAGCTTTCTTT.